This is a list of T cell receptor beta chains from one sample in a study of blood T cell repertoires in COVID-19. Profiling relied on immunoSEQ multiplex PCR, and the TCRdb table lists in-frame clones only, not all of them. The table records roughly 25,000 clones, about 90% of them present only once. Material for sequencing was peripheral blood. These receptors originate from a man in his 70s with acute or convalescent COVID-19. CDR3s include the opening cysteine and the closing phenylalanine or tryptophan. A D gene is named only where the DNA matches it firmly. The listing skips clone size in some rows; elsewhere it reads once, few, many or a size class.

abundance: NA; v_gene: TRBV5-4; j_gene: TRBJ2-2; d_gene: NA; CDR3aa: CASSLGGTGGELFF; CDR3nt: TGTGCCAGCAGCTTGGGCGGGACGGGCGGGGAGCTGTTTTTT
abundance: NA; v_gene: TRBV6-2/TRBV6-3; j_gene: TRBJ1-2; d_gene: NA; CDR3aa: CASSQRQTDYGYTF; CDR3nt: TGTGCCAGCAGCCAACGACAGACCGACTATGGCTACACCTTC
abundance: NA; v_gene: TRBV18; j_gene: TRBJ1-6; d_gene: NA; CDR3aa: CASSPVQDNSPLHF; CDR3nt: TGTGCCAGCTCACCGGTACAGGATAATTCACCCCTCCACTTT
abundance: NA; v_gene: TRBV3-1/TRBV3-2; j_gene: TRBJ1-1; d_gene: TRBD1; CDR3aa: CASSRKKRSGTANTEAFF; CDR3nt: TGTGCCAGCAGCCGAAAAAAACGTTCCGGGACAGCGAACACTGAAGCTTTCTTT
abundance: NA; v_gene: TRBV7-3; j_gene: TRBJ2-7; d_gene: TRBD1; CDR3aa: CASSLTGTAFSEQYF; CDR3nt: TGTGCCAGCAGCTTAACCGGGACAGCCTTCTCCGAGCAGTACTTC
abundance: NA; v_gene: TRBV5-6; j_gene: TRBJ1-2; d_gene: TRBD1; CDR3aa: CASSSTGGSGYGYTF; CDR3nt: TGTGCCAGCAGCTCAACAGGGGGCAGCGGTTATGGCTACACCTTC
abundance: NA; v_gene: TRBV28; j_gene: TRBJ2-3; d_gene: TRBD1; CDR3aa: CASTPGQGTDTQYF; CDR3nt: TGTGCCAGCACCCCGGGACAGGGCACAGATACGCAGTATTTT
abundance: NA; v_gene: TRBV18; j_gene: TRBJ2-1; d_gene: NA; CDR3aa: CASSPSLDGDEQFF; CDR3nt: TGTGCCAGCTCACCTTCTCTCGACGGGGATGAGCAGTTCTTC
abundance: NA; v_gene: TRBV7-3; j_gene: TRBJ2-1; d_gene: TRBD2; CDR3aa: CASSPGLAGRRSYNEQFF; CDR3nt: TGTGCCAGCAGCCCAGGACTAGCGGGAAGACGCTCCTACAATGAGCAGTTCTTC
abundance: NA; v_gene: TRBV11-1; j_gene: TRBJ2-1; d_gene: TRBD2; CDR3aa: CASSLMPGGNNEQFF; CDR3nt: TGTGCCAGCAGCCTAATGCCGGGAGGGAACAATGAGCAGTTCTTC
abundance: once; v_gene: TRBV27; j_gene: TRBJ2-3; d_gene: TRBD2; CDR3aa: CASSFYQRERSDTQYF; CDR3nt: TGTGCCAGCAGTTTTTATCAGCGGGAGAGGTCAGATACGCAGTATTTT
abundance: once; v_gene: TRBV7-2; j_gene: TRBJ1-1; d_gene: TRBD1; CDR3aa: CASSSRTGNTEAFF; CDR3nt: TGTGCCAGCAGCTCACGGACAGGTAACACTGAAGCTTTCTTT
abundance: NA; v_gene: TRBV5-4; j_gene: TRBJ2-3; d_gene: NA; CDR3aa: CASSLRGGDTQYF; CDR3nt: TGTGCCAGCAGCTTGAGAGGCGGAGATACGCAGTATTTT
abundance: once; v_gene: TRBV7-9; j_gene: TRBJ2-4; d_gene: TRBD1; CDR3aa: CASSDDRGENIQYF; CDR3nt: TGTGCCAGCAGCGACGACAGGGGGGAGAACATTCAGTACTTC
abundance: once; v_gene: TRBV5-6; j_gene: TRBJ1-5; d_gene: NA; CDR3aa: CASSLRGSHQPQHF; CDR3nt: TGTGCCAGCAGCCTAAGGGGGTCACATCAGCCCCAGCATTTT
abundance: NA; v_gene: TRBV15; j_gene: TRBJ2-5; d_gene: TRBD2; CDR3aa: CATSRVAGQETQYF; CDR3nt: TGTGCCACCAGCAGAGTAGCGGGGCAAGAGACCCAGTACTTC
abundance: few; v_gene: TRBV10-3; j_gene: TRBJ1-2; d_gene: TRBD1; CDR3aa: CAISESTGEGYGYTF; CDR3nt: TGTGCCATCAGTGAGTCGACAGGGGAAGGGTATGGCTACACCTTC